Given below is one T cell receptor beta chain in context. Its cognate antigen is unknown. The PCR used 52 TRBV and 13 TRBJ primers. TCRdb's table, derived via immunoSEQ multiplex PCR, lists solely in-frame clones and lacks some. The sample shows fewer than 20,000 clones, around 83% of them seen only once. The entry originates in a study of regulatory T cells. Notes on the study in general: Hydrophobic residues at CDR3 positions 6 and 7 were enriched in conventional CD4+ T cells of CD3G-deficient patients. In patients, unique TRB V-J pairs were restricted and V/J usage skewed, especially in Tregs.

The CDR3 contains 16 residues. V lost 4 bases to trimming and J lost 4 bases, with 16 bases between them. The V gene's germline CDR1 is MDHEN and CDR2 SYDVKM. Autoimmunity was present in every CD3G-deficient patient, worse in two. Regulatory (CD25-high CD127-low) and conventional (CD25-low CD127-high) CD4+ T cells were sorted separately. The chain joins TRBV28 to TRBJ1-4; tentatively, D is TRBD1 (5 bases). Sequencing was done on a sample of conventional CD4+ T cells sorted from blood. This TCR was sampled from a person in their twenties or thirties with CD3G deficiency. The CDR3 region has the DNA TGTGCCAGCAGTTCCTCGCGGTTGGGGGTTAATGAAAAACTGTTTTTT. The encoded protein is CASSSSRLGVNEKLFF.